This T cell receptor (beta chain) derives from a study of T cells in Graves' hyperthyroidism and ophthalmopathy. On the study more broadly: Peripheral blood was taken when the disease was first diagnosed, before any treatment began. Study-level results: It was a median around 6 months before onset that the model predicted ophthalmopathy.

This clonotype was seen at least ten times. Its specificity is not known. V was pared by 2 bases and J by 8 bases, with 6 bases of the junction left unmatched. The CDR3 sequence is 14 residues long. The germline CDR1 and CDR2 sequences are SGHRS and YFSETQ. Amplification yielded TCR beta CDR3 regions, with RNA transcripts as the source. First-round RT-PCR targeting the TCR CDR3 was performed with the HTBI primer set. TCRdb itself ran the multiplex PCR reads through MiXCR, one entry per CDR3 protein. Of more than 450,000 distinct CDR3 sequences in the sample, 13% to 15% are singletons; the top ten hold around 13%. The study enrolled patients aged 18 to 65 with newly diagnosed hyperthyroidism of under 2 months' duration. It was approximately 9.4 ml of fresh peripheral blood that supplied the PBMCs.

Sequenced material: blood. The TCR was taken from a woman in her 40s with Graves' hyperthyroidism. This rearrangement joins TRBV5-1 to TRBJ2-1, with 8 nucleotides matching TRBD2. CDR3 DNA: TGCGCCAGCAGCTTCGGGACTAGTCGTGATGAGCAGTTCTTC. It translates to CASSFGTSRDEQFF.